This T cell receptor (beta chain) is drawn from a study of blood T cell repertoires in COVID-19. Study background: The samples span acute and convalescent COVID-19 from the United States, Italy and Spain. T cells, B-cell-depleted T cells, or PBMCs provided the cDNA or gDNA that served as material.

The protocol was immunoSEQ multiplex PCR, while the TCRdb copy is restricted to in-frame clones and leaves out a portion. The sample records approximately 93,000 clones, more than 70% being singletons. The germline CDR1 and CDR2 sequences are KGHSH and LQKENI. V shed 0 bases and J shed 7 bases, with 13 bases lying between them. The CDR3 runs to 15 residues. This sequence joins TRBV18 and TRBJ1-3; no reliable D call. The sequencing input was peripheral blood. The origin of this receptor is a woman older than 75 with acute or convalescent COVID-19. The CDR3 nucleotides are TGTGCCAGCTCACCACCGAACAGTCTCTGGAACACCATATATTTT. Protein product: CASSPPNSLWNTIYF.